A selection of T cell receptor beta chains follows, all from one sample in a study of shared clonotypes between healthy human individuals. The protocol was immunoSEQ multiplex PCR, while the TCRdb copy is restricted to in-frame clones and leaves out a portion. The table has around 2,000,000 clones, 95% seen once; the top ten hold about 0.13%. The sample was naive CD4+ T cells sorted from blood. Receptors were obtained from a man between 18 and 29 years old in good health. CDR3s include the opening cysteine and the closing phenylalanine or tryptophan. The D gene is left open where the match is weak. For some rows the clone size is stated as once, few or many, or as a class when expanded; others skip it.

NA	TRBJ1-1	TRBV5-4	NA	TGTGCCAGCAGCTCCGTGCGGGGTGAAGCTTTCTTT	CASSSVRGEAFF
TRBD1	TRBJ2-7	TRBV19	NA	TGTGCCACCCGGGACAGGTCCTACGAGCAGTACTTC	CATRDRSYEQYF
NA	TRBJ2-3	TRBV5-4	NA	TGTGCCAGCAGCCGCGGAATGGGGACAGATACGCAGTATTTT	CASSRGMGTDTQYF
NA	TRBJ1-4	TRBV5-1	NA	TGCGCCAGCAGCTTGGACGTGGGATCAGCTAATGAAAAACTGTTTTTT	CASSLDVGSANEKLFF
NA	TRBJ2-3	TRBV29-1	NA	TGCAGCGTCTCCGGGACTTACACAGATACGCAGTATTTT	CSVSGTYTDTQYF
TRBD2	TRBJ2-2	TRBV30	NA	TGTGCCTGGAGTGTACCCGGGAGGGCCAACGGGGAGCTGTTTTTT	CAWSVPGRANGELFF
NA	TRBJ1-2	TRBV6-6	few	TGTGCCAGCCGTGGTGCAGTCGGATATGGCTACACCTTC	CASRGAVGYGYTF
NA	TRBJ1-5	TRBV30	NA	TGTGCCTGGAGTGCCCAGGCCTACTATCAGCCCCAGCATTTT	CAWSAQAYYQPQHF
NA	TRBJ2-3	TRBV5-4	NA	TGTGCCAGCAGCCCTCAGGGAGTCAGTAGCACAGATACGCAGTATTTT	CASSPQGVSSTDTQYF
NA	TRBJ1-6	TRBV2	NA	TGTGCCAGAGCGGGACGCGGGCGAGGTTCTAATTCACCCCTCCACTTT	CARAGRGRGSNSPLHF
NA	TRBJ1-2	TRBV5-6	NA	TGTGCCAGCAGCCCTCTAGAGGTCCACTATGGCTACACCTTC	CASSPLEVHYGYTF
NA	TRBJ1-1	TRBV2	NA	TGTGCCAGCAGTGAAGGGGCGGCGAACACTGAAGCTTTCTTT	CASSEGAANTEAFF
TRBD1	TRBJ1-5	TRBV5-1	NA	TGCGCCAGCAGCGTAGGGGGCTCTGATCAGCCCCAGCATTTT	CASSVGGSDQPQHF
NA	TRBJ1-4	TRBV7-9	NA	TGTGCCAGCAGTTATACAGGATCAACTAATGAAAAACTGTTTTTT	CASSYTGSTNEKLFF
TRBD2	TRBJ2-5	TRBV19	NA	TGTGCCAGTAGCCCGGGAGGGTTCCAAGAGACCCAGTACTTC	CASSPGGFQETQYF